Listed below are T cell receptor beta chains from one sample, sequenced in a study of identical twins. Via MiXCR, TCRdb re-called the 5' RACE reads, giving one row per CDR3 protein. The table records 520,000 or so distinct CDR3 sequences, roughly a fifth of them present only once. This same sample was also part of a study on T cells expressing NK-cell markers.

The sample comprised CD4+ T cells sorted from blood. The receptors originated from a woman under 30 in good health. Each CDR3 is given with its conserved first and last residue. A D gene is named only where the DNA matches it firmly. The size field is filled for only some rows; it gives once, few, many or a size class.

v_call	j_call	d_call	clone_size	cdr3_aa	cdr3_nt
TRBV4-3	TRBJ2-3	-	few	CASSQLYRSGSTDTQYF	TGCGCCAGCAGCCAACTATATAGAAGCGGGAGCACAGATACGCAGTATTTT
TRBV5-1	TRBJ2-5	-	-	CASRAGAREETQYF	TGCGCCAGCAGGGCGGGGGCCCGGGAGGAGACCCAGTACTTC
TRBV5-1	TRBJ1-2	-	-	CASSLALGSNYGYTF	TGCGCCAGCAGCTTGGCACTCGGCAGTAACTATGGCTACACCTTC
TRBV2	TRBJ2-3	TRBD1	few	CASSDDRVSTDTQYF	TGTGCCAGCAGTGATGACAGGGTGAGCACAGATACGCAGTATTTT
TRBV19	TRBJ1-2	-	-	CASSPRGTDGYTF	TGTGCCAGTAGTCCCCGGGGGACGGATGGCTACACCTTC
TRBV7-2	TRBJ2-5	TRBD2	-	CASSLAGGSGETQYF	TGTGCCAGCAGCTTAGCTGGCGGGAGCGGAGAGACCCAGTACTTC
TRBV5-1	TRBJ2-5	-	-	CASSLIGSKETQYF	TGCGCCAGCAGCTTGATAGGGTCCAAAGAGACCCAGTACTTC
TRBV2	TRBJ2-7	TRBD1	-	CASSEAQGTALYEQYF	TGTGCCAGCAGTGAAGCGCAGGGGACAGCGCTCTACGAGCAGTACTTC
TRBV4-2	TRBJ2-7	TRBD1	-	CASSHPGQKYEQYF	TGTGCCAGCAGCCATCCGGGACAGAAATACGAGCAGTACTTC
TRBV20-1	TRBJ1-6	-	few	CSAGTQQGRNSPLHF	TGCAGTGCTGGCACGCAACAGGGTCGGAATTCACCCCTCCACTTT
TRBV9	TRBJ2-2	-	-	CASSVGVTGELFF	TGTGCCAGCAGCGTAGGGGTCACCGGGGAGCTGTTTTTT
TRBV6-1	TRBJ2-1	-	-	CASNPPGRNEQFF	TGTGCCAGCAACCCCCCCGGGAGAAATGAGCAGTTCTTC
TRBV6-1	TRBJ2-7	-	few	CASRRLRDTSYEQYF	TGTGCCAGCAGACGACTCCGGGACACATCCTACGAGCAGTACTTC
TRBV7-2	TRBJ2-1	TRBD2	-	CASSSNWGGEQFF	TGTGCCAGCAGTTCAAACTGGGGGGGGGAGCAGTTCTTC
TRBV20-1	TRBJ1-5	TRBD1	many	CSAPKDRGRGQPQHF	TGCAGTGCTCCTAAGGACAGGGGGCGAGGGCAGCCCCAGCATTTT
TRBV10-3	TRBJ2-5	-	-	CAISEGSPETQYF	TGTGCCATCAGTGAAGGTAGCCCCGAGACCCAGTACTTC
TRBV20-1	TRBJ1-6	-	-	CSARAQDGNSPLHF	TGCAGTGCTAGAGCCCAGGACGGAAATTCACCCCTCCACTTT
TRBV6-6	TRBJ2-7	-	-	CASRGDGEQYF	TGTGCCAGCAGGGGGGATGGCGAGCAGTACTTC
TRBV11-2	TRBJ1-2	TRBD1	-	CASSLNSRGAGYTF	TGTGCCAGCAGCTTAAACAGCAGGGGGGCTGGCTACACCTTC
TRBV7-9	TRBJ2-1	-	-	CASSPAGSGRSPNEQFF	TGTGCCAGCAGCCCAGCCGGATCGGGGAGATCCCCCAATGAGCAGTTCTTC
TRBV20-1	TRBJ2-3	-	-	CSARDPGVSSTDTQYF	TGCAGTGCTAGAGACCCGGGGGTGTCTAGCACAGATACGCAGTATTTT
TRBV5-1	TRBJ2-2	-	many	CASSLVVDTGELFF	TGCGCCAGCAGCTTGGTCGTGGACACCGGGGAGCTGTTTTTT
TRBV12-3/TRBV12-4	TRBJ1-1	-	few	CASRSDGREAFF	TGTGCCAGCAGGTCGGACGGCCGTGAAGCTTTCTTT
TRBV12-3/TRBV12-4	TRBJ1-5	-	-	CASSRDGSGNQPQHF	TGTGCCAGCAGCCGTGATGGTAGTGGCAATCAGCCCCAGCATTTT
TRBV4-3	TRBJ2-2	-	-	CASSQERPFGGELFF	TGCGCCAGCAGCCAAGAACGGCCCTTCGGCGGGGAGCTGTTTTTT
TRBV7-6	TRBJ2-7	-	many	CASSPGTLGTYEQYF	TGTGCCAGCAGCCCCGGGACATTAGGAACATACGAGCAGTACTTC
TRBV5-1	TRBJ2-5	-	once	CASSPGRRQETQYF	TGCGCCAGCAGTCCGGGACGCCGCCAAGAGACCCAGTACTTC
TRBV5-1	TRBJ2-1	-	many	CASSLAQVENEQFF	TGCGCCAGCAGCTTGGCACAGGTGGAGAATGAGCAGTTCTTC
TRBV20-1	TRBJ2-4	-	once	CSVRAIAKNIQYF	TGCAGTGTACGAGCGATAGCCAAAAACATTCAGTACTTC
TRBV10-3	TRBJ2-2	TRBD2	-	CAISEASGRLYGELFF	TGTGCCATCAGTGAGGCTAGCGGGAGATTGTACGGGGAGCTGTTTTTT
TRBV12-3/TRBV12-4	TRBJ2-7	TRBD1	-	CASSFGGTGDYEQYF	TGTGCCAGCAGTTTCGGGGGGACAGGGGACTACGAGCAGTACTTC
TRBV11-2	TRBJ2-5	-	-	CASSRQFETQYF	TGTGCCAGCAGTCGACAGTTTGAGACCCAGTACTTC
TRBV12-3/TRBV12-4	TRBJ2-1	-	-	CASTLDIYNEQFF	TGTGCCAGCACCCTCGACATCTACAATGAGCAGTTCTTC
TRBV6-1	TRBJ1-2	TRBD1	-	CASRPAGQGGGYTF	TGTGCCAGCAGACCTGCCGGACAGGGGGGTGGCTACACCTTC
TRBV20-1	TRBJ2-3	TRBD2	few	CSARSRLAGEDTQYF	TGCAGTGCTAGATCCCGACTAGCGGGAGAGGATACGCAGTATTTT
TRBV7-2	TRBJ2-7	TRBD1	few	CASSSDRGSEQYF	TGTGCCAGCAGCTCAGACAGGGGGAGCGAGCAGTACTTC
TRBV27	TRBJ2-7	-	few	CASSPPGHRTQYF	TGTGCCAGCAGTCCCCCGGGACACCGGACGCAGTACTTC
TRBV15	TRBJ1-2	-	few	CATSRDISGRGYTF	TGTGCCACCAGCAGAGATATATCAGGGAGGGGCTACACCTTC
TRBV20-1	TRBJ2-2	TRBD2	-	CSARSGSSGGANTGELFF	TGCAGTGCTAGATCGGGTTCTAGCGGGGGGGCGAACACCGGGGAGCTGTTTTTT